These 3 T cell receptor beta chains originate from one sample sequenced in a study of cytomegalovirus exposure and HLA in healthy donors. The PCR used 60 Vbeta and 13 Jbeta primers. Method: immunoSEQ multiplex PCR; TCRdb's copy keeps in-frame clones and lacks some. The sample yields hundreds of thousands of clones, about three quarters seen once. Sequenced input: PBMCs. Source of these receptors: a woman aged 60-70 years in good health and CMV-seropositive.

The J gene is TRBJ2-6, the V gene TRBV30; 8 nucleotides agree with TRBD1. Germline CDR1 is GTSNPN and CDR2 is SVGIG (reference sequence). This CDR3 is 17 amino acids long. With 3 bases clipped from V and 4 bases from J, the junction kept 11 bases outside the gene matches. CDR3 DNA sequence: TGTGCCTGGAGCGGGATGCAGGGGGCGCACGGGGCCAACGTCCTGACTTTC. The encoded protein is CAWSGMQGAHGANVLTF. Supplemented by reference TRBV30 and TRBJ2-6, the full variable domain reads SQTIHQWPATLVQPVGSPLSLECTVEGTSNPNLYWYRQAAGRGLQLLFYSVGIGQISSEVPQNLSASRPQDRQFILSSKKLLLSDSGFYLCAWSGMQGAHGANVLTFGAGSRLTVL.

The CDR3 reads CASSFLRAGGENNEQFF. Here the CDR3 DNA reads TGCGCCAGCAGCTTTCTACGGGCAGGGGGAGAGAACAATGAGCAGTTCTTC. The chain has TRBV5-1 and TRBJ2-1, with TRBD1 matching 7 bases. V trimming: 2 bases; J trimming: 5 bases; junction bases outside the gene matches: 13. The germline V gene encodes CDR1 SGHRS and CDR2 YFSETQ. The CDR3 covers 17 residues.

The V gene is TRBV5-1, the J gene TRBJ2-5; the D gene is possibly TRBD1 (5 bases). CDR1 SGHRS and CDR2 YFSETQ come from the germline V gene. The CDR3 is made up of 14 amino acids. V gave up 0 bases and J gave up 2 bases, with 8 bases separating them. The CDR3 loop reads CASSLGQLQETQYF. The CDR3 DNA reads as TGCGCCAGCAGCTTGGGACAGCTACAAGAGACCCAGTACTTC.